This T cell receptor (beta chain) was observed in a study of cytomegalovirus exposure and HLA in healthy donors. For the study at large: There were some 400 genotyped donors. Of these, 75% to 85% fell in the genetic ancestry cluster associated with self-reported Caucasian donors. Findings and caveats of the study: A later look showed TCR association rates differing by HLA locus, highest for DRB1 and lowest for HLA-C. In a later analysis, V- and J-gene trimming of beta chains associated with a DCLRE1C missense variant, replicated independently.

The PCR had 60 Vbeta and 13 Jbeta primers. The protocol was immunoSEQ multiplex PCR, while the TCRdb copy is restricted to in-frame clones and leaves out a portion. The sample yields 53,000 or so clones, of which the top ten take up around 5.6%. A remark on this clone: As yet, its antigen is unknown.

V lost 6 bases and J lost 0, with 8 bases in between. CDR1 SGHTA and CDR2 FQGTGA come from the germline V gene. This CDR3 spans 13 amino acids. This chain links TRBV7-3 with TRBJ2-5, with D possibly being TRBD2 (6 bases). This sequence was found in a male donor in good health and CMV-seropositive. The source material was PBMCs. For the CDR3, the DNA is TGTGCCAGCAGTACTAGCAACCAAGAGACCCAGTACTTC. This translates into CASSTSNQETQYF.